These T cell receptor beta chains were read from a single sample in a study of cytomegalovirus exposure and HLA in healthy donors. Sequenced by immunoSEQ multiplex PCR; TCRdb stores in-frame clones only, minus some. The sample spans around 44,000 clones; the ten largest clones claim around 5.6%. Specimen: PBMCs. The receptors here all came from a male donor in good health and CMV-seropositive. Each CDR3 is given with its conserved first and last residue.

CASSQTGTDYNSPLHF | TRBV5-6
CASSQRGGGQPQHF | TRBV25-1
CASSEVPSGGPYEQYF | TRBV6-1
CASSSTGEEQFF | TRBV7-3
CASSLTVYEAFF | TRBV7-9
CAASGNGEAFF | TRBV5-4
CASSFTGGSGLFF | TRBV27
CASSKALCRGGWTGELFF | TRBV21-1
CASRPEGGAAEQYF | TRBV6-5
CAISELAETGELFF | TRBV10-3
CASSRVGGGLNTGELFF | TRBV9
CASSLRGGVSGSTYEQYF | TRBV7-2
CASSFRGRGWRERNTEAFF | TRBV7-9
CASSLTSGGSLYNEQFF | TRBV7-6
CASSSFGIHSSYEQYF | TRBV5-6
CASSLRDGFVEQYF | TRBV7-6
CASSLSAGLYEQYF | TRBV27
CASSQDRGLAGFRGRYTDTQYF | TRBV4-2
CASSLARQVNTEAFF | TRBV5-1
CASSLQRGPEQYF | TRBV28
CASSILRLALLSSYNEQFF | TRBV13
CASSETVNTEAFF | TRBV25-1
CATSRVAREVSGNTIYF | TRBV15
CAWSADSKPYNEQFF | TRBV30
CAWSVRGGAFF | TRBV30
CASSQAGAGGYTF | TRBV14
CASSSLTGAEAFF | TRBV7-3
CASSQDLIKTYEQYF | TRBV4-2
CASSFGRVGEAFF | TRBV13
CASSLGTGATEAFF | TRBV11-3
CARLGQGGTEAFF | TRBV2
CASSLSDSNSPLHF | TRBV18
CASGQVNTEAFF | TRBV19
CASSRGTGRFETQYF | TRBV12-1
CASNGSPTDTQYF | TRBV21-1
CASSQDRGGRNEKLFF | TRBV4-3
CASSLGASGSDTQYF | TRBV5-6
CASGTSTPYNEQFF | TRBV7-8
CASREVGRVQNGYTF | TRBV6-5
CAWSMDRNSPLHF | TRBV30
CATNRGSMNTEAFF | TRBV19
CASSSQTGWPKNIQYF | TRBV2
CASRTVGTGDDEQFF | TRBV27
CASSPADGSYEQYF | TRBV9
CASSQVRAGVNTGELFF | TRBV4-3
CASGLAGKAYEQYF | TRBV12-5
CASSPRTVTYEQYF | TRBV14
CASSYSTGRGYTF | TRBV6-5
CASTHLSKTEAFF | TRBV19
CASSADRLNTEAFF | TRBV19